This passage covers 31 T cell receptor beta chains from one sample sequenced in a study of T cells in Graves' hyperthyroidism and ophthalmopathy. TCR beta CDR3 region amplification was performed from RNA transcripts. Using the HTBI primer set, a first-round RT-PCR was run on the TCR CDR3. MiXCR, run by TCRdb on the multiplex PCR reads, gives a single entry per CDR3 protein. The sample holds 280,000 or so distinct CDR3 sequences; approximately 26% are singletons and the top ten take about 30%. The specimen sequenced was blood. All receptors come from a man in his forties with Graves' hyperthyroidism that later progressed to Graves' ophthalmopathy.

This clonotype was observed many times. The CDR3 coding sequence is TGCAGCGTGCAGGACAGCTGGTACGAGCAGTACTTC. Translation gives CSVQDSWYEQYF. The chain is built from TRBV29-1 and TRBJ2-7; TRBD1 might be the D (6 bases). Germline-derived CDR1 and CDR2 are SQVTM and ANQGSEA. Trimming cost V 6 bases and J 4 bases, with 13 bases left between them. The CDR3 loop spans 12 amino acids.

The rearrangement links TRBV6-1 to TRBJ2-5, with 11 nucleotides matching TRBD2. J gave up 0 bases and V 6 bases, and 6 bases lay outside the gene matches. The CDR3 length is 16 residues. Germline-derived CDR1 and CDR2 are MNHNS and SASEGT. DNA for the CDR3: TGTGCCAGCAGCGGACAACTAGCGGGGGACCAAGAGACCCAGTACTTC. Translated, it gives CASSGQLAGDQETQYF.

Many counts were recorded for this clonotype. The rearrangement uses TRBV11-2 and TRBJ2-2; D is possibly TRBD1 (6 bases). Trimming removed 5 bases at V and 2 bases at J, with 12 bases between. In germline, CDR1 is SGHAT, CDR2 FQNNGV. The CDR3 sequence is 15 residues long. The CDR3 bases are TGTGCCAGCAGCCCGGGACATGCAAACACCGGGGAGCTGTTTTTT. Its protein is CASSPGHANTGELFF.

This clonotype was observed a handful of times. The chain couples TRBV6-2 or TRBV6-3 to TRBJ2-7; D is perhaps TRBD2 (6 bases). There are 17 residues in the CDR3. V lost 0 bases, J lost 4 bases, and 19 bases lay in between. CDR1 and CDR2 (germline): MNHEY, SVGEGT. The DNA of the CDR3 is TGTGCCAGCAGTTACTCCCGGGACTCCCTAAGTGGGTACGAGCAGTACTTC. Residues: CASSYSRDSLSGYEQYF.

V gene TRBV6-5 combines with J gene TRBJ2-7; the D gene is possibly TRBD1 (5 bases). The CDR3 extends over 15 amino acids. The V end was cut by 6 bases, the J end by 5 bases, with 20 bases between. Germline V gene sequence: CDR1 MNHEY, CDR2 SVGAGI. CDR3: CASSLGARIIHEQYF. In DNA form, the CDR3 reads TGTGCCAGCAGCTTAGGGGCCAGGATAATCCACGAGCAGTACTTC.

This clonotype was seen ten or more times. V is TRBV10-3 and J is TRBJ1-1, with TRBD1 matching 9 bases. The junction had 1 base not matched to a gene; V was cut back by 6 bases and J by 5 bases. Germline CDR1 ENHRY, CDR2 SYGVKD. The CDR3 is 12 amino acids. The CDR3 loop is CAISGTGTEAFF. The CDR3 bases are TGTGCCATCAGCGGGACAGGGACTGAAGCTTTCTTT.

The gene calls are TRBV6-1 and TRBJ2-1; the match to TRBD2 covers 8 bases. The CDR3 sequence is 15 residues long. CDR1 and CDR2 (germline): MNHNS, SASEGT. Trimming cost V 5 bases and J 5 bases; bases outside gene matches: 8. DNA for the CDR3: TGTGCCAGCAGTCCCCCGCGCGGGGGGAACAATGAGCAGTTCTTC. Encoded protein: CASSPPRGGNNEQFF.

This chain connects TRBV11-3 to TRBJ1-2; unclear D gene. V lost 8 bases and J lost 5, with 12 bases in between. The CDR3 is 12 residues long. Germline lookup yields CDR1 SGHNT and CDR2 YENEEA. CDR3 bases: TGTGCCAGCGCAATGGCGGGGTATGGCTACACCTTC. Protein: CASAMAGYGYTF.

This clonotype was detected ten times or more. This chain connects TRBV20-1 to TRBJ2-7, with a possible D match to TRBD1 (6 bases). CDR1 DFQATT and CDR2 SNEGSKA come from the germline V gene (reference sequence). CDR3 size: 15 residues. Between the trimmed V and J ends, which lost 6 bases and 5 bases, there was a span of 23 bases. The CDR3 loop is CSAETPMGAGNEQYF. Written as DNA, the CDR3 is TGCAGTGCAGAGACTCCCATGGGGGCCGGGAACGAGCAGTACTTC.

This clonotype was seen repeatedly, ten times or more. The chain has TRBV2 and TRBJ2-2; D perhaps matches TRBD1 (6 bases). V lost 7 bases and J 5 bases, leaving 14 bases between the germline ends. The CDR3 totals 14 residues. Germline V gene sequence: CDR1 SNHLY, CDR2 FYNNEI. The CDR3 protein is CASTRTGRTGELFF. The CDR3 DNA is TGTGCCAGCACCAGAACAGGGCGAACCGGGGAGCTGTTTTTT.

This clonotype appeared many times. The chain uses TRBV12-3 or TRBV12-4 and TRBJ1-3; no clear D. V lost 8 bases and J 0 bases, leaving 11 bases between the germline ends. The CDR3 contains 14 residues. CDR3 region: CASGERSSGNTIYF. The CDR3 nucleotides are TGTGCCAGCGGCGAAAGGTCCTCTGGAAACACCATATATTTT.

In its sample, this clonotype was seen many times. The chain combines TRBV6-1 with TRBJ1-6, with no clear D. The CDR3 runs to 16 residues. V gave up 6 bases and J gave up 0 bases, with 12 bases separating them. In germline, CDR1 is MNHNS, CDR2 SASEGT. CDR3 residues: CASRSRASSYNSPLHF. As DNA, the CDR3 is TGTGCCAGCAGATCAAGGGCTAGCTCCTATAATTCACCCCTCCACTTT.

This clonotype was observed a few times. CDR3 residues: CASGLEDIYGYTF. CDR3 nucleotide sequence: TGTGCTAGTGGTTTGGAAGACATCTATGGCTACACCTTC. The J gene is TRBJ1-2, the V gene TRBV12-5; D not certain. CDR1 and CDR2 (germline): LGHNT, FRNRAP. The CDR3 totals 13 residues. V lost 1 base to trimming and J lost 4 bases, with 7 bases between them.

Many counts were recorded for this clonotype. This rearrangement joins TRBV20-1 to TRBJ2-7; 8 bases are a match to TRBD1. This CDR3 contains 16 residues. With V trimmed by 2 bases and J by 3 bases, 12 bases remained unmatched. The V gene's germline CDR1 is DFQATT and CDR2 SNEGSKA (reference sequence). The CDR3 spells CSARIMGQENYYEQYF. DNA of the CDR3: TGCAGTGCTAGAATAATGGGACAGGAAAATTACTACGAGCAGTACTTC.

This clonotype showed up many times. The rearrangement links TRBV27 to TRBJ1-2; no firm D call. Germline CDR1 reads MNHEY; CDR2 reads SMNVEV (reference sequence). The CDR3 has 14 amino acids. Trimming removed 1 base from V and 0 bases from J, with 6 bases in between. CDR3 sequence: CASSLWQANYGYTF. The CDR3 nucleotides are TGTGCCAGCAGTTTATGGCAAGCTAACTATGGCTACACCTTC.

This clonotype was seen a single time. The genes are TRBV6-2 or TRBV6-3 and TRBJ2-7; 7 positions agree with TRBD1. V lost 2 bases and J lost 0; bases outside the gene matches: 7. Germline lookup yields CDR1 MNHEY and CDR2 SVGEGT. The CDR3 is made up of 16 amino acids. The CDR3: CASSYLDRPPSYEQYF. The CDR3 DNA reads TGTGCCAGCAGTTACCTGGACAGGCCCCCCTCCTACGAGCAGTACTTC.

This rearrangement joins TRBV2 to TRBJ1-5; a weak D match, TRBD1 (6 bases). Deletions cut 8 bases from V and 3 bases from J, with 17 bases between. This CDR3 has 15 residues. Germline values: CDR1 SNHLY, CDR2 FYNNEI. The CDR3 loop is CASREQGQSNQPQHF. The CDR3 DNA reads TGTGCCAGCCGGGAGCAGGGGCAGTCCAATCAGCCCCAGCATTTT.

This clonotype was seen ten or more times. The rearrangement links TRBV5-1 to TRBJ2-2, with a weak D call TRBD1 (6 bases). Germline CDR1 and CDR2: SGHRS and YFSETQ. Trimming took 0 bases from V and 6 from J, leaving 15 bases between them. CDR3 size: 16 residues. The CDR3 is CASSLVGQGSSGELFF. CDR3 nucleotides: TGCGCCAGCAGCTTGGTTGGTCAGGGGTCATCCGGGGAGCTGTTTTTT.

CDR3 bases: TGTGCCACCAGCCCTGGGGACAGGGGGAACTATGGCTACACCTTC. Translating it yields CATSPGDRGNYGYTF. The chain links TRBV24-1 to TRBJ1-2; 11 nucleotides match TRBD1. Germline trimming cut 7 bases from V and 2 bases from J; bases unmatched to any gene: 5. Germline V lookup: CDR1 KGHDR, CDR2 SFDVKD. The CDR3 length is 15 residues.

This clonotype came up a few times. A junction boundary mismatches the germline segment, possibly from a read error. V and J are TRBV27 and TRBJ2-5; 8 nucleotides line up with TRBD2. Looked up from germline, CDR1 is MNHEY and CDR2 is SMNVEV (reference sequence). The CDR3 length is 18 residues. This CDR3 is CASSLRILGLGGQETQHF. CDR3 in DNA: TGTGCCAGCAGTTTACGGATACTGGGACTAGGTGGCCAAGAGACCCAGCACTTC.

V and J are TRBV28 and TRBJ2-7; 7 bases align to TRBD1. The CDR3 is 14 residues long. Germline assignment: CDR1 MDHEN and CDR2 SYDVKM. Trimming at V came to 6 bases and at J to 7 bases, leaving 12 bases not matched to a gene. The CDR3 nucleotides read TGTGCCAGCAGACTCACCCTTTTACAGGGGGAGCAGTACTTC. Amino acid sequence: CASRLTLLQGEQYF.

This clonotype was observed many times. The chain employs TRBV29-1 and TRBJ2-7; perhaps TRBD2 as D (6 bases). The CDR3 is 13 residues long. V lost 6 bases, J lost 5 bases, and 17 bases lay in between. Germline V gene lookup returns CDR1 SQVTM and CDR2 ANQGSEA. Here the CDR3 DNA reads TGCAGCGTGGAACGGCGGGGTTCGCACGAGCAGTACTTC. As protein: CSVERRGSHEQYF.

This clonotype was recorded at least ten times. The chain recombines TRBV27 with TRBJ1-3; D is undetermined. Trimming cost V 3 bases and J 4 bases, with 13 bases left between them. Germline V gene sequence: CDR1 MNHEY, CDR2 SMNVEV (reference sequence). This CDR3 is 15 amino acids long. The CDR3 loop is CASSLLGSAGNTIYF. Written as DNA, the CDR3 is TGTGCCAGCAGTTTGCTGGGTTCAGCAGGAAACACCATATATTTT.

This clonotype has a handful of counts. The CDR3 nucleotides are TGTGCCTGGAGGGTAGCGGGAAGCGGCTACGAGCAGTACTTC. Translated: CAWRVAGSGYEQYF. This chain connects TRBV30 to TRBJ2-7; 8 bases are shared with TRBD2. In germline, CDR1 is GTSNPN, CDR2 SVGIG (reference sequence). The CDR3 has 14 residues. Trimming at V came to 3 bases and at J to 3 bases, leaving 7 bases not matched to a gene.

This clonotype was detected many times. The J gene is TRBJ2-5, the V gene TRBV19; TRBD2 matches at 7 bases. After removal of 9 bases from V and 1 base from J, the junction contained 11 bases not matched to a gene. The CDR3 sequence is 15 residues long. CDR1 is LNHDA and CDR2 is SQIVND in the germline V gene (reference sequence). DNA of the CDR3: TGTGCCAGCAACGGAGCGGGGATACTCCAAGAGACCCAGTACTTC. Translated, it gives CASNGAGILQETQYF.

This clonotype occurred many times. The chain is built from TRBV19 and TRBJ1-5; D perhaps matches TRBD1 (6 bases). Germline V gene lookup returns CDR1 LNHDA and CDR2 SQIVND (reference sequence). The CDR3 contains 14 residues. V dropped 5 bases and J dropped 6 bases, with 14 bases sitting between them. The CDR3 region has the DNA TGTGCCAGTAGTTTAATAACAGGGTCTCAGCCCCAGCATTTT. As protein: CASSLITGSQPQHF.

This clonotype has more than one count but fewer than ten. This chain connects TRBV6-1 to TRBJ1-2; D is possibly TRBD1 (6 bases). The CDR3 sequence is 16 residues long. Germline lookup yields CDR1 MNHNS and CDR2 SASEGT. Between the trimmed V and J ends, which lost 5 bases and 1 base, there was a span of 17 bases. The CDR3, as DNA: TGTGCCAGCAGTCGCCCACAGGGTCGGCTTAACTATGGCTACACCTTC. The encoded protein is CASSRPQGRLNYGYTF.

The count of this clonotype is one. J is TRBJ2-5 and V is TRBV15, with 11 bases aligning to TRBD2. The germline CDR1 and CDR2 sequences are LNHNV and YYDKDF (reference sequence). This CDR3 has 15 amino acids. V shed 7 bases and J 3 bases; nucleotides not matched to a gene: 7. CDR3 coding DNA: TGTGCCACCACCCTGACTAGCGGGATTGAAGAGACCCAGTACTTC. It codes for CATTLTSGIEETQYF.

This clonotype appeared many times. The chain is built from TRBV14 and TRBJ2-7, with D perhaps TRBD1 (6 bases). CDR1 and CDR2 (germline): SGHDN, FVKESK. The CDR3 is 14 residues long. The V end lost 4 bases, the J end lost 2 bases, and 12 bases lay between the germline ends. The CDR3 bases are TGTGCCAGCAGCCCCCGACAGGTCCCCTACGAGCAGTACTTC. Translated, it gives CASSPRQVPYEQYF. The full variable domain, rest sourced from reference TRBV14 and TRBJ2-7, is EAGVTQFPSHSVIEKGQTVTLRCDPISGHDNLYWYRRVMGKEIKFLLHFVKESKQDESGMPNNRFLAERTGGTYSTLKVQPAELEDSGVYFCASSPRQVPYEQYFGPGTRLTVT.

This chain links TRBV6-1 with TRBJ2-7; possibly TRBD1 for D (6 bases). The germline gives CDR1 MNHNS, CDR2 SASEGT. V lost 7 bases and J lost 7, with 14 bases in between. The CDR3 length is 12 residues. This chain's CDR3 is CASTGHRWEQYF. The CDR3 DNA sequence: TGTGCCAGCACGGGACACCGATGGGAGCAGTACTTC.

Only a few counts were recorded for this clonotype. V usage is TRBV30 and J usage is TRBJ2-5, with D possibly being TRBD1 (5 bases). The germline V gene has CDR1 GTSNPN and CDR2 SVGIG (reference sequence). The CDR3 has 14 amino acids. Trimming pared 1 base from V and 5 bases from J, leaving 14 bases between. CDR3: CAWSGLRVKETQYF. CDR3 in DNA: TGTGCCTGGAGTGGCCTCAGGGTGAAGGAGACCCAGTACTTC. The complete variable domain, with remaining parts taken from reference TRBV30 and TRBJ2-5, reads SQTIHQWPATLVQPVGSPLSLECTVEGTSNPNLYWYRQAAGRGLQLLFYSVGIGQISSEVPQNLSASRPQDRQFILSSKKLLLSDSGFYLCAWSGLRVKETQYFGPGTRLLVL.